Given below is one T cell receptor (beta chain) in context. Its antigen is currently unknown. V dropped 2 bases and J dropped 0 bases, with 12 bases sitting between them. The CDR3 is 16 amino acids. Germline CDR1 and CDR2: MNHNS and SASEGT. The data were produced by immunoSEQ multiplex PCR, yet TCRdb's version contains in-frame clones alone and is incomplete. The data contain 130,000 to 150,000 clones, 85% to 95% of them singletons. This sample stems from a study of graft-versus-host responses after intestinal transplantation. Looking at the study overall: Recipients were all induced with anti-thymocyte globulin, then given tacrolimus and steroids for around three years. The study, taken as a whole, reports: Within allografts, high graft-versus-host to host-versus-graft clonal ratios were seen among patients with graft-donor T cell macrochimerism. Researchers found peak circulating GvH clone levels linked to early post-transplant HvG declines. In recipient marrow, GvH clones were found, and some appeared first in ileum or blood.

This sample comprised unstimulated CD4+ T cells sorted from spleen or lymph node cells, obtained before intestinal transplant. This TCR was recovered from a human donor who received an intestinal transplant. V gene TRBV6-1 combines with J gene TRBJ2-3; either TRBD1 or TRBD2 may supply D (6 bases each). The CDR3 region has the DNA TGTGCCAGCAGTGAACTGACAGGAGGGAGCACAGATACGCAGTATTTT. This gives the protein CASSELTGGSTDTQYF.